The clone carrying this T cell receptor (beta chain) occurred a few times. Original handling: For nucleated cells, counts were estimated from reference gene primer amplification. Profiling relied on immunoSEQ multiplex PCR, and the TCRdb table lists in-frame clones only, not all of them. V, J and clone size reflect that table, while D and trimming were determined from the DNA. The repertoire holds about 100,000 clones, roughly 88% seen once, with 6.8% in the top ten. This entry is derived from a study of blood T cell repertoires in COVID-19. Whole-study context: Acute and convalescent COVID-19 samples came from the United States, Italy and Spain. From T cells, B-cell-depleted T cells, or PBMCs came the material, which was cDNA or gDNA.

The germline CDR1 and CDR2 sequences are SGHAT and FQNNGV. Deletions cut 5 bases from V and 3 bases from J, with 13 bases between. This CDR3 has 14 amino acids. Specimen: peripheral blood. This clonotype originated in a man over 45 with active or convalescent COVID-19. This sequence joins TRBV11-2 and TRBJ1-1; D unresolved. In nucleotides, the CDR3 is TGTGCCAGCAGCATGTCCAGGCGGGACACTGAAGCTTTCTTT. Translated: CASSMSRRDTEAFF.